The 2 T cell receptor beta chains below all came from one sample that was sequenced in a study of response to subunit inactivated influenza vaccine. TCRdb passed the RT-PCR reads through MiXCR, listing each CDR3 protein once. The sample includes hundreds of thousands of distinct CDR3 sequences, about 11% of them seen just once. These data were also filed under a second study, of T cells expressing NK-cell markers. That paper notes: 5'RACE template switching with UMIs generated TCR beta cDNA.

This specimen consisted of PBMCs from blood, obtained on the day of vaccination. These TCRs come from a man aged 45-60 years who received an inactivated influenza vaccine.

The chain carries TRBV6-1 and TRBJ2-1, with 7 nucleotides matching TRBD2. The germline CDR1 and CDR2 sequences are MNHNS and SASEGT. The CDR3 runs to 14 residues. Losses at the gene ends were 3 bases for V and 9 bases for J; bases not matched to a gene: 8. The CDR3 sequence: CASSDGLVGGEQFF. CDR3 DNA sequence: TGTGCCAGCAGTGACGGACTAGTAGGAGGTGAGCAGTTCTTC.

This rearrangement joins TRBV20-1 to TRBJ2-2; D is possibly TRBD1 (6 bases). This CDR3 comprises 12 residues. Germline-derived CDR1 and CDR2 are DFQATT and SNEGSKA (reference sequence). With 3 bases removed from V and 7 bases from J, the gap between germline ends came to 9 bases. The CDR3 bases are TGCAGTGCTAGGACAGGCGGCGGGGAGCTGTTTTTT. Translated: CSARTGGGELFF.